Following are 10 T cell receptor beta chains from one sample sequenced in a study of T cell repertoires in cytomegalovirus infection. TCRdb analysed the reads with MiXCR anew, one entry per CDR3 protein. The sample yields roughly 700,000 distinct CDR3 sequences, roughly a third seen once. The antigens for these receptors are not known. Sequences were derived from cultured PBMCs, sampled from culture after CMV antigen stimulation. Source of these receptors: a human donor in good health (CMV status not recorded). Some clones in this sample may be carry-over from other donors' samples.

This clonotype was detected a few times. The rearrangement links TRBV28 to TRBJ1-2; 7 nucleotides agree with TRBD1. Per the germline V gene, CDR1 is MDHEN and CDR2 is SYDVKM. The CDR3 has 14 residues. V trimming: 5 bases; J trimming: 3 bases; junction bases outside the gene matches: 6. Written as DNA, the CDR3 is TGTGCCAGCAGTACCGACAGGGTAGACTATGGCTACACCTTC. Encoded protein: CASSTDRVDYGYTF.

The rearrangement links TRBV7-6 to TRBJ2-6, with 10 nucleotides matching TRBD2. This CDR3 is built from 17 residues. CDR1 SGHVS and CDR2 FNYEAQ come from the germline V gene. The trim removed 3 bases at V and 3 bases at J, leaving 5 bases unmatched. The CDR3 spells CASSFASGSGGANVLTF. The CDR3 DNA reads as TGTGCCAGCAGCTTTGCTAGCGGGAGTGGTGGGGCCAACGTCCTGACTTTC.

This clonotype was detected only a few times. The chain recombines TRBV7-2 with TRBJ1-2, with D possibly matching TRBD1 (5 bases). Trimming shortened V by 1 base and J by 8 bases, and 14 bases separated the two germline ends. This CDR3 is 14 amino acids long. CDR1 is SGHTA, CDR2 FQGNSA, per germline. CDR3 in amino acids: CASSLGGGAMGYTF. The CDR3 DNA is TGTGCCAGCAGCTTAGGCGGGGGAGCCATGGGCTACACCTTC.

This clonotype has just a few counts. This chain joins TRBV10-3 and TRBJ2-3, with TRBD2 matching 14 bases. With 6 bases clipped from V and 0 bases from J, the junction kept 11 bases outside the gene matches. This CDR3 has 19 residues. The germline CDR1 and CDR2 sequences are ENHRY and SYGVKD. The CDR3 nucleotides are TGTGCCATCAGAGAAGGACTAGCGGGAGGAAGAGCGAGCACAGATACGCAGTATTTT. Protein product: CAIREGLAGGRASTDTQYF.

The chain's CDR3 is CATVPGLAGGYNEQFF. DNA for the CDR3: TGTGCCACCGTCCCGGGACTAGCGGGGGGCTACAATGAGCAGTTCTTC. V usage is TRBV6-1 and J usage is TRBJ2-1; 15 nucleotides line up with TRBD2. V lost 10 bases and J lost 3; bases outside the gene matches: 7. Germline CDR1 and CDR2: MNHNS and SASEGT. There are 16 residues in the CDR3.

As regards this clonotype: Here the CDR3 omits its conserved ending phenylalanine or tryptophan, so a read error is the likely source. The V and J genes are TRBV7-8 and TRBJ1-3; a possible D gene is TRBD1 (5 bases). Germline-derived CDR1 and CDR2 are SGHVS and FQNEAQ. The CDR3 has 15 amino acids. Trimming removed 2 bases at V and 7 bases at J, with 15 bases between. CDR3 region: CASSLLGDLWNTIYY. In nucleotides, the CDR3 is TGTGCCAGCAGCTTACTTGGGGACCTTTGGAACACCATATATTAT.

This chain joins TRBV12-3 or TRBV12-4 and TRBJ1-1; TRBD1 is a possible D gene (5 bases). The CDR3 is 11 amino acids. The germline V and J ends were trimmed by 2 bases and 10 bases, with 8 bases remaining between them. DNA for the CDR3: TGTGCCAGCAGTTTATATGGGGGAGCTTTCTTT. It codes for CASSLYGGAFF.

The chain has TRBV29-1 and TRBJ2-5, with a tentative D call TRBD2 (6 bases). Trimming left V 6 bases short and J 5 bases short, with 10 bases between. The CDR3 length is 11 residues. Per the germline V gene, CDR1 is SQVTM and CDR2 is ANQGSEA. DNA of the CDR3: TGCAGCGTCGTCCGGGGGGAGACCCAGTACTTC. This translates into CSVVRGETQYF. The full variable domain, completed using reference TRBV29-1 and TRBJ2-5, is SAVISQKPSRDICQRGTSLTIQCQVDSQVTMMFWYRQQPGQSLTLIATANQGSEATYESGFVIDKFPISRPNLTFSTLTVSNMSPEDSSIYLCSVVRGETQYFGPGTRLLVL.

This clonotype has only a few counts. V is TRBV7-2 and J is TRBJ1-2; TRBD1 is a possible D gene (6 bases). V lost 1 base, J lost 8 bases, and 11 bases lay in between. The V gene's germline CDR1 is SGHTA and CDR2 FQGNSA. CDR3 length equals 13 residues. The chain's CDR3 is CASSLVSGEGYTF. Here the CDR3 DNA reads TGTGCCAGCAGCTTAGTGTCAGGGGAAGGCTACACCTTC.

This clonotype has a handful of counts. The J gene is TRBJ1-6, the V gene TRBV7-9; 11 nucleotides match TRBD1. The germline gives CDR1 SEHNR, CDR2 FQNEAQ (reference sequence). CDR3 length equals 17 residues. The V gene end was trimmed by 7 bases and the J gene end by 6 bases; junction bases not matched to a gene: 11. The CDR3 spells CASTRTGGAGSNSPLHF. CDR3 coding DNA: TGTGCCAGCACCCGGACAGGGGGCGCAGGCTCTAATTCACCCCTCCACTTT.